This T cell receptor beta chain was recorded in a study of control samples from healthy donors and cancer patients. Germline-derived CDR1 and CDR2 are SGHKS and YYEKEE (reference sequence). This CDR3 is 14 amino acids long. The V and J ends lost 5 bases and 0 bases respectively, with 11 bases between them. TCRdb's table, derived via immunoSEQ multiplex PCR, lists solely in-frame clones and lacks some. The table lists approximately 79,000 clones, approximately 91% of them singletons. Sequencing used blood. The chain couples TRBV5-5 to TRBJ1-1; possible D gene TRBD1, 5 bases. This receptor was taken from a man between 45 and 60 years old in good health. The CDR3 region is CASSRTTMNTEAFF. The CDR3, as DNA: TGTGCCAGCAGTCGGACAACTATGAACACTGAAGCTTTCTTT.